This T cell receptor (beta chain) was profiled in a study of PD-1 blockade in mismatch repair-deficient tumors. As for the study in general: All were previously treated, progressing patients with 12 mismatch repair-deficient cancer types. The study's findings and limits: After pembrolizumab, tumor-resident clones rose rapidly, then generally contracted before radiologic responses.

Libraries were prepared by immunoSEQ multiplex PCR; TCRdb keeps only in-frame clonotypes and omits some of them. The data contain 75,000 to 80,000 clones, around 80% of them singletons. Germline trimming cut 5 bases from V and 5 bases from J; bases unmatched to any gene: 4. The CDR3 sequence is 14 residues long. Per the germline V gene, CDR1 is LNHDA and CDR2 is SQIVND (reference sequence). A remark on this clone: Its cognate antigen is unknown.

This sequence joins TRBV19 and TRBJ2-5; 11 bases agree with TRBD2. Sequencing was performed on peripheral blood, taken 44 weeks after starting pembrolizumab. This receptor was taken from an adult with mismatch repair-deficient cancer. The CDR3 DNA reads as TGTGCCAGTAGTTTAGCGGGAGGGCCGGAGACCCAGTACTTC. This encodes CASSLAGGPETQYF.